This note documents a single TCR beta chain sequence. V was pared by 1 base and J by 4 bases, with 11 bases between. The CDR3 is 15 residues long. The germline V gene has CDR1 LGHDT and CDR2 YNNKEL (reference sequence). The source of the sample is a study of control samples from healthy donors and cancer patients. Repertoires were generated with immunoSEQ multiplex PCR, while TCRdb's copy carries only in-frame clones and drops some. The sample has around 140,000 clones, about nine tenths seen once. This sequence joins TRBV3-1 (or the pseudogene TRBV3-2) and TRBJ2-1; the D gene is possibly TRBD2 (5 bases). The receptor was derived from a man aged 25 to 40 in good health. Sequences were obtained from blood. CDR3 protein: CASSQALTKYNEQFF. The CDR3 DNA is TGTGCCAGCAGCCAAGCTCTGACTAAATACAATGAGCAGTTCTTC.